This T cell receptor (beta chain) was retrieved from a study of Ad26.COV2.S vaccination and SARS-CoV-2 variants. For the study at large: By the intramuscular route, Ad26.COV2.S was given once, or twice 56 days apart.

The germline V gene has CDR1 SGHDT and CDR2 YYEEEE. The CDR3 is made up of 14 amino acids. V lost 1 base to trimming and J lost 6 bases, with 14 bases between them. The assay was immunoSEQ multiplex PCR, and TCRdb's table has in-frame clones only and misses some. This table holds 300,000 to 400,000 clones, 70% to 90% found once. Details on this clone: The antigen is not known.

The study's findings and limits: Vaccinees reportedly had broad spike-specific CD8+ and CD4+ T cell responses.

Indicated treatment: approximately 18 received Ad26.COV2.S at low or high dose, single or two shots; a few received placebo; per-sample allocation not given. Sampling took place 63 days after the first vaccine or placebo injection. A Boston adult aged 18-55 years was the donor. The origin of this receptor is a person between 18 and 65 years old who received the Ad26.COV2.S COVID-19 vaccine or a placebo. The chain combines TRBV5-6 with TRBJ2-7, with D possibly matching TRBD1 (5 bases). The sequencing used peripheral blood, collected in a trial of Ad26.COV2.S vaccine versus placebo. The CDR3 DNA reads as TGTGCCAGCAGCTTGAGGACCTCAGGGCTCGAGCAGTACTTC. Its translation is CASSLRTSGLEQYF.